This T cell receptor beta chain was observed in a study of T cell responses to AZD1222 COVID-19 vaccine. As for the study in general: Samples with a second dose at about 4 or about 12 weeks were pooled together. General observations from the study: Dominant at 160-218 and 743-854, vaccine-associated CD4 TCRs also spanned spike. None of the repertoires were sampled until the peak T cell response had passed. Of the AZD1222 recipients, only five to seven were seropositive at baseline.

This clone showed up just a few times. Its antigen is as yet unknown. Libraries were prepared by immunoSEQ multiplex PCR; TCRdb keeps only in-frame clonotypes and omits some of them. Of approximately 92,000 clones listed, roughly 85% are singletons. Trimming removed 2 bases from V and 2 bases from J; junction bases left unmatched: 3. The CDR3 runs to 15 residues. Germline V gene data show CDR1 as SGDLS and CDR2 as YYNGEE. This receptor was taken from an adult in good health. This rearrangement joins TRBV9 to TRBJ1-2, with 10 bases identical to TRBD1. The sample in question was peripheral blood, obtained on day 0 of AZD1222 vaccination. CDR3: CASSVGGQGNYGYTF. The CDR3 nucleotides read TGTGCCAGCAGCGTGGGGGGACAGGGGAACTATGGCTACACCTTC.